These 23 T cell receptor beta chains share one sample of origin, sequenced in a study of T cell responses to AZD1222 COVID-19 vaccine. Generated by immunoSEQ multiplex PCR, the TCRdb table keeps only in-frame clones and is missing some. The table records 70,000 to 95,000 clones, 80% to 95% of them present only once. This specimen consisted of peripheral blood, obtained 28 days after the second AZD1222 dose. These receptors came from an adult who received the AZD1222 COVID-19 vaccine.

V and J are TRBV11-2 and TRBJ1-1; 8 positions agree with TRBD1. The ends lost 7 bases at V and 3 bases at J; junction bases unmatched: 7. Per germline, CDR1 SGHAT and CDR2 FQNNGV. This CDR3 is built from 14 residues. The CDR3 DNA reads TGTGCCAGCACCCCAGGGGGCAGGTACACTGAAGCTTTCTTT. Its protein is CASTPGGRYTEAFF.

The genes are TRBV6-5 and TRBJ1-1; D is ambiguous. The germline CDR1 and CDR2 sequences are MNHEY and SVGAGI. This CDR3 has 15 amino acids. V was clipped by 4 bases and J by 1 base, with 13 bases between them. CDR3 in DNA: TGTGCCAGCAGTTCAACCGTTCTAGAGAACACTGAAGCTTTCTTT. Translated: CASSSTVLENTEAFF.

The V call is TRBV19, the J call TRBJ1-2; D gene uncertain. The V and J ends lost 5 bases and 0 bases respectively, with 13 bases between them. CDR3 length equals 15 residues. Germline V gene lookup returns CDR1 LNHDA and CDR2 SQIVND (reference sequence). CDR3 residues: CASSPSRRANYGYTF. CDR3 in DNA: TGTGCCAGTAGTCCGTCAAGGCGGGCTAACTATGGCTACACCTTC.

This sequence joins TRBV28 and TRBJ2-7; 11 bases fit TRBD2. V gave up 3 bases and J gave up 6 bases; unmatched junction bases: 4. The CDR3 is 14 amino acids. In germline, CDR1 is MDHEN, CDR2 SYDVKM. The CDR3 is CASSFTSGSFEQYF. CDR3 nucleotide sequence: TGTGCCAGCAGTTTCACTAGCGGGAGCTTCGAGCAGTACTTC.

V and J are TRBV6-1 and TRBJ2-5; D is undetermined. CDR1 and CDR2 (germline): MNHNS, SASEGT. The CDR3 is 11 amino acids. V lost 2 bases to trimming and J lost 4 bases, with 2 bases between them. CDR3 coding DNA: TGTGCCAGCAGTGAAAGAGAGACCCAGTACTTC. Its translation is CASSERETQYF.

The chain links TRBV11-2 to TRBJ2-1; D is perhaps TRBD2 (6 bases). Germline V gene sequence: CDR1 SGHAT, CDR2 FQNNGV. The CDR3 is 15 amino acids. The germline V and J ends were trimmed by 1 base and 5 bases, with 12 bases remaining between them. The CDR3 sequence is CASSLATTRDNEQFF. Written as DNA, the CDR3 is TGTGCCAGCAGCTTAGCCACGACTAGGGACAATGAGCAGTTCTTC.

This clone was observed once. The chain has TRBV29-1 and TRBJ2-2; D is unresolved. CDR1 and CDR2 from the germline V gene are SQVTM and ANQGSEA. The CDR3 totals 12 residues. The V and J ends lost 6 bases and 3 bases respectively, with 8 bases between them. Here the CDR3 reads CSVADHTGELFF. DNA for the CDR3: TGCAGCGTGGCGGATCACACCGGGGAGCTGTTTTTT.

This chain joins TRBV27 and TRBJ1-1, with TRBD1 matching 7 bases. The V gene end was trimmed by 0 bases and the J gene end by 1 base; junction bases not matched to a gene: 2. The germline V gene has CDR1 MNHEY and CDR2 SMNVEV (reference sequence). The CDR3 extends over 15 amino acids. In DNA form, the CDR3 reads TGTGCCAGCAGTTTATCGTCAGGGGGGAACACTGAAGCTTTCTTT. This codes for CASSLSSGGNTEAFF.

DNA for the CDR3: TGTGCCAGCAGGGGTGGGGGTAATGAAAAACTGTTTTTT. Encoded protein: CASRGGGNEKLFF. This chain links TRBV25-1 with TRBJ1-4, with D possibly being TRBD1 (5 bases). Per germline, CDR1 MGHDK and CDR2 SYGVNS. This CDR3 has 13 amino acids. V lost 6 bases and J 4 bases, leaving 9 bases between the germline ends.

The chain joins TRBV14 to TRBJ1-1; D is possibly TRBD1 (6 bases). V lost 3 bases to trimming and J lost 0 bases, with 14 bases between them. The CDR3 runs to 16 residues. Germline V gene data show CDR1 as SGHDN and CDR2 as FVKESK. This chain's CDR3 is CASSHGTGTLNTEAFF. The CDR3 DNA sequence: TGTGCCAGCAGCCACGGCACCGGGACACTGAACACTGAAGCTTTCTTT.

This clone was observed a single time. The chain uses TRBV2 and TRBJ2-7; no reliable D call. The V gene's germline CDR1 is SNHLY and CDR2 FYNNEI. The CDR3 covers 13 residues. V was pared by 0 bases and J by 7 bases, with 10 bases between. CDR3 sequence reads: CASSEALGYEQYF. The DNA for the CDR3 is TGTGCCAGCAGTGAAGCCTTAGGGTATGAGCAGTACTTC.

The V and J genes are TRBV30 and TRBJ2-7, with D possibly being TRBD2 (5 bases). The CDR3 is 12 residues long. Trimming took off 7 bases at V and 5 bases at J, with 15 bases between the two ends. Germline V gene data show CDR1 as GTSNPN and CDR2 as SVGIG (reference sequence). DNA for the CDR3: TGTGCCTATCGGGGATTTGGGAACGAGCAGTACTTC. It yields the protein CAYRGFGNEQYF.

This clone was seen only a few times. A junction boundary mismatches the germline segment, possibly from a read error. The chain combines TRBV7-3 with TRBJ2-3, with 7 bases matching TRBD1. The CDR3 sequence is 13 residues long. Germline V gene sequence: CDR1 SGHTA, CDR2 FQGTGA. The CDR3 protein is CATSDPGGRYAVF. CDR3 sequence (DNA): TGTGCCACCTCCGACCCAGGGGGTCGATACGCAGTATTT.

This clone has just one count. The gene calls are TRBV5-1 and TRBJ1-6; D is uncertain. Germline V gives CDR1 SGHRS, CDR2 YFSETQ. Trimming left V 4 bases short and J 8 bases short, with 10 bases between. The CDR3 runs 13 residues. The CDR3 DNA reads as TGCGCCAGCAGCCTGGGAACACATTCACCCCTCCACTTT. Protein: CASSLGTHSPLHF.

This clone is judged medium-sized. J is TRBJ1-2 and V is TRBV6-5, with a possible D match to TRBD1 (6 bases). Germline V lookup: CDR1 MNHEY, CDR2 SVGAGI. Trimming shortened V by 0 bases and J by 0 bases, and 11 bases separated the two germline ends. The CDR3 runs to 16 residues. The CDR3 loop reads CASSYSTRTANYGYTF. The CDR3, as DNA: TGTGCCAGCAGTTACTCGACTCGGACAGCTAACTATGGCTACACCTTC.

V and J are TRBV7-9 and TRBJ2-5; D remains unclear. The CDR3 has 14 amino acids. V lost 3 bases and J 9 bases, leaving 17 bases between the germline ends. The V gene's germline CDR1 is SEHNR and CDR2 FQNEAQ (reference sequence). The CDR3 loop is CASSLGMASGAQYF. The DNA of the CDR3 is TGTGCCAGCAGCTTGGGAATGGCATCTGGGGCCCAGTACTTC.

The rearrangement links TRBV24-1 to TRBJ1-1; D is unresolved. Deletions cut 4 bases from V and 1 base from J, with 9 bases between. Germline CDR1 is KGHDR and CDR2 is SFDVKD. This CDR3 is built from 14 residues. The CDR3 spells CATSDRHKNTEAFF. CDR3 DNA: TGTGCCACCAGTGACAGACACAAGAACACTGAAGCTTTCTTT.

The CDR3 nucleotides read TGTGCCAGCTCACTGTACACGGCGGGGGGCTACAATGAGCAGTTCTTC. Residues: CASSLYTAGGYNEQFF. This rearrangement joins TRBV18 to TRBJ2-1; 8 bases line up with TRBD2. The CDR3 consists of 16 residues. Germline trimming cut 4 bases from V and 3 bases from J; bases unmatched to any gene: 8. The V gene's germline CDR1 is KGHSH and CDR2 LQKENI. The whole variable domain, filled in from reference TRBV18 and TRBJ2-1, reads NAGVMQNPRHLVRRRGQEARLRCSPMKGHSHVYWYRQLPEEGLKFMVYLQKENIIDESGMPKERFSAEFPKEGPSILRIQQVVRGDSAAYFCASSLYTAGGYNEQFFGPGTRLTVL.

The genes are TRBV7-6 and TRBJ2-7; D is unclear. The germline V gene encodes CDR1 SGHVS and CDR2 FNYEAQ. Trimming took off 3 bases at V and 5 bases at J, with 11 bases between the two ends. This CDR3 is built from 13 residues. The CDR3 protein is CASSLYSLDEQYF. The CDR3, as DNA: TGTGCCAGCAGCTTGTACAGTCTCGACGAGCAGTACTTC. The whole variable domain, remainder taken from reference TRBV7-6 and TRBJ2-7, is GAGVSQSPRYKVTKRGQDVALRCDPISGHVSLYWYRQALGQGPEFLTYFNYEAQQDKSGLPNDRFSAERPEGSISTLTIQRTEQRDSAMYRCASSLYSLDEQYFGPGTRLTVT.

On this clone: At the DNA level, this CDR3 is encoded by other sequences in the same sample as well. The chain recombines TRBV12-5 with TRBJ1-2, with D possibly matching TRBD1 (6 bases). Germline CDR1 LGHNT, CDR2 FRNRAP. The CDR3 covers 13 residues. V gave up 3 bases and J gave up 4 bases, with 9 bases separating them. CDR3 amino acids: CASGLGGSYGYTF. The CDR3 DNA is TGTGCTAGTGGTTTAGGGGGATCCTATGGCTACACCTTC.

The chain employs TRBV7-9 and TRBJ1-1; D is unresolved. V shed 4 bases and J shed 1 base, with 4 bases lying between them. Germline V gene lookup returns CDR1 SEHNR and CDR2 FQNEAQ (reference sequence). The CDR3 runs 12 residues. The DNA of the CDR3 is TGTGCCAGCAGCTATGGGAACACTGAAGCTTTCTTT. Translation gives CASSYGNTEAFF.

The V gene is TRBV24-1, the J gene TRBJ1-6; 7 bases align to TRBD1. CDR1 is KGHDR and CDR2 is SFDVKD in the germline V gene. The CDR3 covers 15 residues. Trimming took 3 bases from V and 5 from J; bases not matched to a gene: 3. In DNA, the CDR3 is TGTGCCACCAGTGATGGACAGGCCAATAATTCACCCCTCCACTTT. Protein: CATSDGQANNSPLHF.

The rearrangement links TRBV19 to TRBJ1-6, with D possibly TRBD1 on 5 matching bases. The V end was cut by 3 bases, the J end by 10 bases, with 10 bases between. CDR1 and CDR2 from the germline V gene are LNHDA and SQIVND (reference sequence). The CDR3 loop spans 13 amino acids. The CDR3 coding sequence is TGTGCCAGTAGTATGGGGGTCGGGTCACCCCTCCACTTT. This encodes CASSMGVGSPLHF. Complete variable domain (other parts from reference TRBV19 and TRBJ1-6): DGGITQSPKYLFRKEGQNVTLSCEQNLNHDAMYWYRQDPGQGLRLIYYSQIVNDFQKGDIAEGYSVSREKKESFPLTVTSAQKNPTAFYLCASSMGVGSPLHFGNGTRLTVT.